These T cell receptor beta chains were read from a single sample in a study of radiotherapy plus CTLA-4 blockade in lung cancer. Sequencing was performed with immunoSEQ multiplex PCR; in TCRdb, only in-frame clones are kept and a portion is missing. The sample holds 110,000 or so clones, about 77% seen once. The sequencing used peripheral blood, collected from a patient treated with radiotherapy plus ipilimumab. All receptors come from a human donor with non-small cell lung cancer who had a partial response to radiotherapy plus ipilimumab. Each CDR3 is given with its conserved first and last residue. The D gene is left open where the match is weak.

NA TRBJ2-1 TRBV20-1 TGCAGTGCTTTAGAGGATGAGCAGTTCTTC CSALEDEQFF
TRBD2 TRBJ2-3 TRBV10-3 TGTGCCATCAGTGAGTCGTTTAGACTAGCGGGAGTTGCAGATACGCAGTATTTT CAISESFRLAGVADTQYF
TRBD2 TRBJ2-1 TRBV6-4 TGTGCCAGCAGTGACTGGATTGGGGGAGGGCCGGGGAATGAGCAGTTCTTC CASSDWIGGGPGNEQFF
NA TRBJ1-1 TRBV18 TGTGCCAGCTCGCAGATAAACACTGAAGCTTTCTTT CASSQINTEAFF
NA TRBJ1-5 TRBV5-6 TGTGCCAGCAGCTTTTGGACTTTAGATCAGCCCCAGCATTTT CASSFWTLDQPQHF
NA TRBJ1-2 TRBV6-1 TGTGCCAGCAGTGACGGCAGGCCCTATGGCTACACCTTC CASSDGRPYGYTF
NA TRBJ2-3 TRBV4-2 TGTGCCAGCAGCCAAGAGGGGAATAGCGGCTTCACAGATACGCAGTATTTT CASSQEGNSGFTDTQYF
TRBD1 TRBJ1-1 TRBV10-3 TGTGCCACCGCGGGACAGCTCTTTCAAGGGACTGAAGCTTTCTTT CATAGQLFQGTEAFF
TRBD2 TRBJ2-1 TRBV5-1 TGCGCCAGCAGCTTGCGGCTAGCGGGAGCGGATGAGCAGTTCTTC CASSLRLAGADEQFF
NA TRBJ1-2 TRBV13 TGTGCCAGCAGGCTAAACTATGGCTACACCTTC CASRLNYGYTF
NA TRBJ2-1 TRBV19 TGTGCCAGTAGTACACCCCGTGGAGTCTACAATGAGCAGTTCTTC CASSTPRGVYNEQFF
TRBD2 TRBJ2-5 TRBV11-3 TGTGCCAGCAGCTTATCCCGGCTAGCGGGAGGGCCGGGAGAGACCCAGTACTTC CASSLSRLAGGPGETQYF